This record covers a single T cell receptor (beta chain). Its target is unknown. This sample was taken from a study of graft-versus-host responses after intestinal transplantation. Study-wide background: Those transplanted obtained multivisceral, liver-intestinal, or isolated intestinal grafts. Once they had received anti-thymocyte globulin induction, all recipients took tacrolimus and steroids for 2 to 4 years.

General study results and limits: Early post-transplant HvG declines showed an association with peak circulating GvH clone levels. In patients with graft-donor T cell macrochimerism, allograft graft-versus-host to host-versus-graft clonal ratios were high.

From germline, CDR1 is MNHEY and CDR2 SVGAGI. V lost 6 bases to trimming and J lost 7 bases, with 10 bases between them. This CDR3 region has 11 residues. Using immunoSEQ multiplex PCR, the repertoire was profiled, and TCRdb retains in-frame clones only, with some absent. The sample contains under 130,000 clones, more than 85% of which appear only once. The material sequenced was unstimulated CD8+ T cells sorted from spleen or lymph node cells, taken before intestinal transplant. The sequence was obtained from a human donor who received an intestinal transplant. The chain is built from TRBV6-5 and TRBJ2-7; a weak D match, TRBD1 (6 bases). CDR3 loop: CASSRGTEQYF. In nucleotides, the CDR3 is TGTGCCAGCAGCCGAGGGACAGAGCAGTACTTC.